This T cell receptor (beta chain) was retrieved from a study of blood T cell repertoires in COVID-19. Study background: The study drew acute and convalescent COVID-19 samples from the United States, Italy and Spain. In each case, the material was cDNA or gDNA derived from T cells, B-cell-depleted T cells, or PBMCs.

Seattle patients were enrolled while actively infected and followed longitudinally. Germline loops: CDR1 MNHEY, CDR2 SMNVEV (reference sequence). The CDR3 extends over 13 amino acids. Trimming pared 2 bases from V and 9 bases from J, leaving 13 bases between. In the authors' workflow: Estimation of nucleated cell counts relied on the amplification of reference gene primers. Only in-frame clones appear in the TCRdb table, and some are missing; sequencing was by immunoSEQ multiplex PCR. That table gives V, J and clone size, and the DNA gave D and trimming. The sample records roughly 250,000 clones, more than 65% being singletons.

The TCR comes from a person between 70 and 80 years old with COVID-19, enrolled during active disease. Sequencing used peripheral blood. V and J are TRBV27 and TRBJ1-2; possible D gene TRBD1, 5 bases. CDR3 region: CASSLGIRGSYTF. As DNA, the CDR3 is TGTGCCAGCAGTTTAGGAATTAGGGGTAGCTACACCTTC.